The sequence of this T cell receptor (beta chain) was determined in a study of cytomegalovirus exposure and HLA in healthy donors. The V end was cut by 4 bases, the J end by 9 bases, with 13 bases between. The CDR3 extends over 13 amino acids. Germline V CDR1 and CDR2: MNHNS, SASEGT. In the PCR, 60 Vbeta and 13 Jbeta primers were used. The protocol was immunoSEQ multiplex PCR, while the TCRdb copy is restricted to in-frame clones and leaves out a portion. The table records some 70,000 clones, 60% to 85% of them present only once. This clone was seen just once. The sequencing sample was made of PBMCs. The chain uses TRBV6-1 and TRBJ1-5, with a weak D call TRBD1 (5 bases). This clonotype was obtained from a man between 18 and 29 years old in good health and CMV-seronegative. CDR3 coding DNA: TGTGCCAGCAGTGGTATAGGGGAGGTGCCCCAGCATTTT. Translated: CASSGIGEVPQHF.